Below, 18 T cell receptor beta chains from the same sample are listed, as sequenced in a study of T cells in tumors after PD-1 blockade. TCRdb keeps only in-frame clones here, not all; method: immunoSEQ multiplex PCR. The profile shows around 21,000 clones, 81% of them singletons. This specimen consisted of PBMCs, obtained after anti-PD-1 therapy. These receptors were obtained from a human donor with advanced basal cell or squamous cell carcinoma (not recorded which).

The chain carries TRBV5-6 and TRBJ2-4; D is unclear. CDR1 is SGHDT and CDR2 is YYEEEE in the germline V gene. CDR3 length: 14 amino acids. V was cut by 4 bases and J by 0 bases, with 8 bases left in between. CDR3: CASSIRLAKNIQYF. The DNA of the CDR3 is TGTGCCAGCAGCATCAGACTAGCCAAAAACATTCAGTACTTC.

This chain joins TRBV7-4 and TRBJ2-1; perhaps TRBD2 as D (6 bases). The CDR3 covers 14 residues. V lost 2 bases and J 5 bases, leaving 10 bases between the germline ends. Germline V CDR1 and CDR2: SGHVT, SQSDAQ. DNA of the CDR3: TGTGCCAGCAGCTTAACTAGCTTTCACAATGAGCAGTTCTTC. Its protein is CASSLTSFHNEQFF.

Concerning this clone: One junction end does not reproduce the germline sequence, and a read error may be involved. The chain carries TRBV5-5 and TRBJ1-2; a possible D gene is TRBD1 (5 bases). Germline V gives CDR1 SGHKS, CDR2 YYEKEE (reference sequence). The CDR3 runs to 17 residues. CDR3 sequence (DNA): TGTGCCGGCAGCACCATTGCCCAGGGTACGGGGAACTATGGCTACACCTTC. Its translation is CAGSTIAQGTGNYGYTF.

The genes are TRBV7-9 and TRBJ1-5; possible D gene TRBD1, 5 bases. Per the germline V gene, CDR1 is SEHNR and CDR2 is FQNEAQ (reference sequence). Trimming cost V 5 bases and J 6 bases, with 20 bases left between them. The CDR3 consists of 16 residues. The CDR3 DNA sequence: TGTGCCAGCAGCCCACAAGGGGCGGGTCTAGGTCAGCCCCAGCATTTT. It translates to CASSPQGAGLGQPQHF.

J is TRBJ1-1 and V is TRBV28; D may be TRBD1 (5 bases). V was pared by 3 bases and J by 2 bases, with 10 bases between. The germline V gene has CDR1 MDHEN and CDR2 SYDVKM. The CDR3 extends over 14 amino acids. CDR3 loop: CASSFHDSNTEAFF. CDR3 DNA: TGTGCCAGCAGTTTCCACGACAGCAACACTGAAGCTTTCTTT.

The rearrangement uses TRBV7-9 and TRBJ1-1; maybe TRBD1 (5 bases). CDR3 length: 17 amino acids. Trimming cost V 2 bases and J 3 bases, with 19 bases left between them. The germline gives CDR1 SEHNR, CDR2 FQNEAQ (reference sequence). In DNA, the CDR3 is TGTGCCAGCAGCTTACAACGAAGCTGGGGGTTCGACACTGAAGCTTTCTTT. It codes for CASSLQRSWGFDTEAFF.

The chain links TRBV6-2 or TRBV6-3 to TRBJ1-2; 8 bases are a match to TRBD1. CDR3 length: 16 amino acids. CDR1 MNHEY and CDR2 SVGEGT come from the germline V gene. Trimming took 2 bases from V and 4 from J; bases not matched to a gene: 9. CDR3: CASSYLVTGGIYGYTF. The CDR3 nucleotides are TGTGCCAGCAGTTACCTTGTCACAGGGGGAATCTATGGCTACACCTTC.

The chain carries TRBV5-1 and TRBJ2-7; a possible D gene is TRBD1 (5 bases). The CDR3 is made up of 14 amino acids. Germline V gene data show CDR1 as SGHRS and CDR2 as YFSETQ. Trimming pared 7 bases from V and 4 bases from J, leaving 18 bases between. CDR3 protein: CASASQQVSYEQYF. For the CDR3, the DNA is TGCGCCAGCGCATCTCAACAGGTTTCGTACGAGCAGTACTTC.

There are a few counts of this clone. The chain combines TRBV9 with TRBJ2-1, with D possibly matching TRBD1 (5 bases). The germline CDR1 and CDR2 sequences are SGDLS and YYNGEE. V lost 2 bases, J lost 3 bases, and 6 bases lay in between. This CDR3 comprises 13 residues. The CDR3 here is CASSVTGYNEQFF. For the CDR3, the DNA is TGTGCCAGCAGCGTCACAGGCTACAATGAGCAGTTCTTC.

V is TRBV7-6 and J is TRBJ2-7; D remains ambiguous. The germline V gene encodes CDR1 SGHVS and CDR2 FNYEAQ. The CDR3 runs 12 residues. V was trimmed by 1 base and J by 7 bases, leaving 8 bases between them. CDR3 sequence reads: CASSLGGREQYF. CDR3 DNA: TGTGCCAGCAGCTTAGGTGGACGGGAGCAGTACTTC. Looking up the rest from reference TRBV7-6 and TRBJ2-7 gives the full variable domain: GAGVSQSPRYKVTKRGQDVALRCDPISGHVSLYWYRQALGQGPEFLTYFNYEAQQDKSGLPNDRFSAERPEGSISTLTIQRTEQRDSAMYRCASSLGGREQYFGPGTRLTVT.

The chain carries TRBV21-1 and TRBJ2-2; TRBD2 was called by the table and not checked on the DNA. TRBV21-1 is a pseudogene. This CDR3 spans 20 amino acids. CDR3 sequence: CASSNSEPNSPDPNTGELFF. The CDR3 nucleotides are TGTGCCAGCAGCAATTCGGAACCTAATAGCCCCGATCCGAACACCGGGGAGCTGTTTTTT.

This clone was seen once. The V gene is TRBV18, the J gene TRBJ2-5, with 8 bases identical to TRBD1. Trimming at V came to 0 bases and at J to 5 bases, leaving 5 bases not matched to a gene. Germline V CDR1 and CDR2: KGHSH, LQKENI. This CDR3 spans 15 amino acids. In nucleotides, the CDR3 is TGTGCCAGCTCACCACCTCCCGGACAGGGCGAGACCCAGTACTTC. Amino acid sequence: CASSPPPGQGETQYF.

As for this clone: Other DNA sequences in this specimen translate into the identical CDR3. The chain links TRBV10-3 to TRBJ2-3, with 11 bases identical to TRBD2. This CDR3 has 14 residues. V lost 6 bases and J lost 6; bases outside the gene matches: 5. Germline CDR1 is ENHRY and CDR2 is SYGVKD. DNA for the CDR3: TGTGCCATCAGGACGACTAGCGGGGAGGATACGCAGTATTTT. Translating gives CAIRTTSGEDTQYF.

The chain links TRBV28 to TRBJ2-1; D is uncertain. V gave up 5 bases and J gave up 4 bases, with 3 bases separating them. This CDR3 spans 11 amino acids. CDR1 is MDHEN, CDR2 SYDVKM, per germline. For the CDR3, the DNA is TGTGCCAGCAGTCCATACAATGAGCAGTTCTTC. Its protein is CASSPYNEQFF.

This clone was found once. The chain links TRBV5-4 to TRBJ2-3, with TRBD2 matching over 14 bases. Germline V gene sequence: CDR1 SGHNT, CDR2 YYREEE (reference sequence). The trim removed 4 bases at V and 6 bases at J, leaving 10 bases unmatched. The CDR3 spans 17 residues. The chain's CDR3 is CASSPKTSGGAADTQYF. DNA of the CDR3: TGTGCCAGCAGCCCCAAGACTAGCGGGGGGGCCGCGGATACGCAGTATTTT.

The V gene is TRBV9, the J gene TRBJ2-1; possibly TRBD2 for D (7 bases). The V end lost 3 bases, the J end lost 4 bases, and 14 bases lay between the germline ends. The germline CDR1 and CDR2 sequences are SGDLS and YYNGEE. CDR3 size: 15 residues. In nucleotides, the CDR3 is TGTGCCAGCAGCGAACTAGGGGGGGATTACAATGAGCAGTTCTTC. This sequence encodes CASSELGGDYNEQFF.

The chain combines TRBV7-2 with TRBJ2-2; the match to TRBD2 covers 9 bases. The V gene's germline CDR1 is SGHTA and CDR2 FQGNSA. V gave up 7 bases and J gave up 4 bases; unmatched junction bases: 13. CDR3 size: 17 residues. The DNA for the CDR3 is TGTGCCAGCAAAATAGGGGCCAGCGGGAGGTTCACCGGGGAGCTGTTTTTT. This codes for CASKIGASGRFTGELFF.

The V call is TRBV2, the J call TRBJ2-7; unclear D gene. Germline assignment: CDR1 SNHLY and CDR2 FYNNEI. This CDR3 spans 11 amino acids. Deletions cut 8 bases from V and 3 bases from J, with 8 bases between. This CDR3 reads CASLSGYEQYF. CDR3 DNA sequence: TGTGCCAGCCTGTCGGGCTACGAGCAGTACTTC.